The clone carrying this T cell receptor (beta chain) occurred a few times. This specimen comes from a study of blood T cells in healthy people across ages. With a J-beta primer mix and a sample-barcoded 5' primer, a second PCR ran roughly 6 to 12 cycles. TCRdb reprocessed the 5' RACE reads with MiXCR, giving one entry per CDR3 protein. The data hold about 640,000 distinct CDR3 sequences, with approximately 50% observed a single time. V was clipped by 4 bases and J by 3 bases; unmatched bases: 14. Germline V gene data show CDR1 as SGDLS and CDR2 as YYNGEE. There are 18 residues in the CDR3. The TCR comes from a man aged 55-75 years in good health. V usage is TRBV9 and J usage is TRBJ2-1; 9 bases align to TRBD2. What was sequenced was blood. The CDR3 protein is CASSPHLGGAGGYNEQFF. CDR3 coding DNA: TGTGCCAGCAGCCCCCACCTAGGAGGAGCGGGGGGCTACAATGAGCAGTTCTTC.